Listed below are T cell receptor beta chains from one sample, sequenced in a study of cytomegalovirus exposure and HLA in healthy donors. Only in-frame clones appear in the TCRdb table, and some are missing; sequencing was by immunoSEQ multiplex PCR. The repertoire has approximately 280,000 clones, about 87% of them found once; the top ten carry approximately 2.2%. The sequencing sample was made of PBMCs. These receptors all stem from a woman aged 18-35 years in good health and CMV-seronegative. CDR3s leave out the opening cysteine and the closing phenylalanine or tryptophan. Each record gives: D gene, V gene, CDR3 length, CDR3 protein. D genes are given only for firm matches.

D: .
V: TRBV2
length: 12
CDR3: ASIRQPYNEKLF

D: .
V: TRBV4-1
length: 15
CDR3: ASSRADPGQGGYEQY

D: TRBD2
V: TRBV6-4
length: 11
CDR3: ASSDRGGDTQY

D: .
V: TRBV7-6
length: 16
CDR3: ASSPRGTDISGANVLT

D: .
V: TRBV2
length: 12
CDR3: ASRPIEGTDTQY

D: TRBD1
V: TRBV7-9
length: 13
CDR3: ASSNPDRAGNTIY

D: .
V: TRBV6-6
length: 11
CDR3: ASSAGVNSPLH

D: TRBD1
V: TRBV7-8
length: 13
CDR3: ASSLSRDRTSGYT

D: TRBD1
V: TRBV11-1
length: 13
CDR3: ASSSTGIESRAQY

D: TRBD1
V: TRBV19
length: 13
CDR3: ASSSDFTGAYGYT

D: .
V: TRBV7-8
length: 11
CDR3: ASRREMNTEAF